The 26 T cell receptor beta chains below were found in one sample sequenced in a study of blood T cells in healthy people across ages. A second PCR of 7 to 11 cycles used a sample-barcoded 5' primer and a J-beta primer mix. In TCRdb, the 5' RACE reads were re-called with MiXCR into one record per CDR3 protein. The repertoire holds 750,000 or so distinct CDR3 sequences, with roughly 25% as singletons. The sample was also linked to a second study, of T cells of mothers and their children.

Sequencing was performed on blood. These receptors came from a boy younger than 18 in good health.

This clonotype has only a few counts. J is TRBJ1-2 and V is TRBV29-1; the D is unclear. V was trimmed by 3 bases and J by 7 bases, leaving 18 bases between them. Germline lookup yields CDR1 SQVTM and CDR2 ANQGSEA. The CDR3 length is 14 residues. The CDR3 bases are TGCAGCGTTGAGTCAGAACAATGGGGTAGTGGCTACACCTTC. Protein sequence: CSVESEQWGSGYTF.

This clonotype showed up just a few times. The V gene is TRBV20-1, the J gene TRBJ1-1; D not resolved. Trimming took off 3 bases at V and 0 bases at J, with 5 bases between the two ends. The CDR3 length is 12 residues. Germline-derived CDR1 and CDR2 are DFQATT and SNEGSKA (reference sequence). CDR3 sequence reads: CSASDMNTEAFF. For the CDR3, the DNA is TGCAGTGCTAGTGACATGAACACTGAAGCTTTCTTT.

The chain joins TRBV2 to TRBJ2-7; 8 bases fit TRBD2. The end of the DNA aligns better with TRBJ2-1, so the J call may be wrong. The CDR3 contains 16 residues. The germline V gene encodes CDR1 SNHLY and CDR2 FYNNEI. CDR3 region: CASSAGLAGPHNEQFF. For the CDR3, the DNA is TGTGCCAGCAGTGCGGGGCTAGCGGGTCCTCACAATGAGCAGTTCTTC.

The gene calls are TRBV11-3 and TRBJ1-4; the D gene is possibly TRBD1 (6 bases). The CDR3 runs to 15 residues. Germline V CDR1 and CDR2: SGHNT, YENEEA. Trimming cost V 1 base and J 7 bases, with 13 bases left between them. CDR3 nucleotide sequence: TGTGCCAGCAGCTTAGTGGCCAGGGGTGGTGAAAAACTGTTTTTT. This encodes CASSLVARGGEKLFF.

The chain combines TRBV12-3 or TRBV12-4 with TRBJ2-2, with a possible D match to TRBD1 (6 bases). Trimming removed 6 bases from V and 8 bases from J, with 10 bases in between. This CDR3 has 12 residues. The CDR3 region is CASRSDRGELFF. CDR3 nucleotide sequence: TGTGCCAGCAGGTCCGACAGGGGGGAGCTGTTTTTT.

This chain links TRBV25-1 with TRBJ1-6, with D perhaps matching TRBD1 (6 bases). CDR1 is MGHDK, CDR2 SYGVNS, per germline. Trimming took off 10 bases at V and 0 bases at J, with 10 bases between the two ends. This CDR3 is 14 amino acids long. The CDR3 loop is CATSTGSYNSPLHF. CDR3 coding DNA: TGTGCCACCTCGACAGGCTCCTATAATTCACCCCTCCACTTT. The full variable domain, its missing parts supplied by reference TRBV25-1 and TRBJ1-6, is EADIYQTPRYLVIGTGKKITLECSQTMGHDKMYWYQQDPGMELHLIHYSYGVNSTEKGDLSSESTVSRIRTEHFPLTLESARPSHTSQYLCATSTGSYNSPLHFGNGTRLTVT.

This clonotype has more than one count but fewer than ten. The rearrangement uses TRBV7-6 and TRBJ2-1; tentatively, D is TRBD2 (6 bases). Trimming removed 1 base at V and 8 bases at J, with 18 bases between. CDR1 and CDR2 from the germline V gene are SGHVS and FNYEAQ. The CDR3 spans 16 residues. The DNA for the CDR3 is TGTGCCAGCAGCTTAGGTTTGACTCTCCGCGGGGATGAGCAGTTCTTC. Amino acids: CASSLGLTLRGDEQFF. Variable domain in full (rest from reference TRBV7-6 and TRBJ2-1): GAGVSQSPRYKVTKRGQDVALRCDPISGHVSLYWYRQALGQGPEFLTYFNYEAQQDKSGLPNDRFSAERPEGSISTLTIQRTEQRDSAMYRCASSLGLTLRGDEQFFGPGTRLTVL.

A few counts support this clonotype. The chain has TRBV4-1 and TRBJ2-3; TRBD2 matches 7 bases. Germline lookup yields CDR1 MGHRA and CDR2 YSYEKL. J gave up 4 bases and V 1 base, and 5 bases lay outside the gene matches. This CDR3 is built from 15 residues. The CDR3 bases are TGCGCCAGCAGCCAAGCGGGTCGGGAGGCAGATACGCAGTATTTT. Its protein product is CASSQAGREADTQYF.

This sequence joins TRBV7-9 and TRBJ1-5; no definite D call. There are 15 residues in the CDR3. CDR1 SEHNR and CDR2 FQNEAQ come from the germline V gene (reference sequence). The germline V and J ends were trimmed by 3 bases and 0 bases, with 9 bases remaining between them. CDR3: CASSLSDYSNQPQHF. CDR3 sequence (DNA): TGTGCCAGCAGCTTGTCGGACTATAGCAATCAGCCCCAGCATTTT. Full variable domain (missing parts from reference TRBV7-9 and TRBJ1-5): DTGVSQNPRHKITKRGQNVTFRCDPISEHNRLYWYRQTLGQGPEFLTYFQNEAQLEKSRLLSDRFSAERPKGSFSTLEIQRTEQGDSAMYLCASSLSDYSNQPQHFGDGTRLSIL.

This chain joins TRBV20-1 and TRBJ2-3; 8 nucleotides match TRBD2. J was trimmed by 4 bases and V by 1 base; bases with no gene match: 1. There are 13 residues in the CDR3. Looked up from germline, CDR1 is DFQATT and CDR2 is SNEGSKA (reference sequence). CDR3 protein: CSARAGGADTQYF. CDR3 DNA sequence: TGCAGTGCTAGAGCCGGGGGGGCAGATACGCAGTATTTT.

The V gene is TRBV7-2, the J gene TRBJ1-4; perhaps TRBD1 as D (6 bases). The germline V and J ends were trimmed by 2 bases and 10 bases, with 8 bases remaining between them. Germline lookup yields CDR1 SGHTA and CDR2 FQGNSA. The length of the CDR3 is 12 residues. The CDR3 DNA follows: TGTGCCAGCAGCTTACAGGGGACAAAACTGTTTTTT. Translated, it gives CASSLQGTKLFF.

The chain joins TRBV13 to TRBJ1-3, with 7 nucleotides matching TRBD1. J was trimmed by 2 bases and V by 9 bases; bases with no gene match: 10. Germline V gene lookup returns CDR1 PRHDT and CDR2 FYEKMQ (reference sequence). The CDR3 contains 15 residues. Here the CDR3 reads CASQGRGTAGNTIYF. DNA of the CDR3: TGTGCCAGTCAAGGCCGCGGGACAGCTGGAAACACCATATATTTT.

This clonotype was counted once. The chain is built from TRBV4-3 and TRBJ2-3; D is undetermined. Looked up from germline, CDR1 is LGHNA and CDR2 is YSLEER. The length of the CDR3 is 15 residues. V gave up 0 bases and J gave up 2 bases, with 9 bases separating them. The CDR3 spells CASSQEGKPTDTQYF. DNA for the CDR3: TGCGCCAGCAGCCAAGAGGGCAAGCCCACAGATACGCAGTATTTT.

J is TRBJ2-5 and V is TRBV29-1; 7 bases align to TRBD1. The germline gives CDR1 SQVTM, CDR2 ANQGSEA. This CDR3 has 12 amino acids. Unmatched junction bases numbered 5, after V lost 7 bases and J lost 3 bases. This CDR3 is CSANRGEETQYF. In nucleotides, the CDR3 is TGCAGCGCGAACAGGGGAGAAGAGACCCAGTACTTC.

The rearrangement joins TRBV6-5 to TRBJ2-6; D is perhaps TRBD1 or TRBD2 (5 bases each). The CDR3 contains 14 residues. Germline V gene sequence: CDR1 MNHEY, CDR2 SVGAGI. The ends were cut back, 6 bases at V and 2 bases at J, with 8 bases in the middle. CDR3 DNA sequence: TGTGCCAGCAGAAGAGGGGCTGGGGCCAACGTCCTGACTTTC. As protein: CASRRGAGANVLTF.

This clonotype turned up a few times. V and J are TRBV27 and TRBJ2-1, with TRBD2 identical over 8 bases. From germline, CDR1 is MNHEY and CDR2 SMNVEV (reference sequence). V dropped 3 bases and J dropped 8; count of bases not matched to a gene: 6. The CDR3 has 14 residues. The CDR3 DNA follows: TGTGCCAGCAGTTTCGGGACTAGTCTCGATGAGCAGTTCTTC. This gives the protein CASSFGTSLDEQFF.

J is TRBJ2-5 and V is TRBV7-6; D may be TRBD2 (6 bases). V lost 5 bases and J lost 4, with 20 bases in between. In germline, CDR1 is SGHVS, CDR2 FNYEAQ. CDR3 size: 16 residues. DNA for the CDR3: TGTGCCAGCAGCCCGGAGTCTGACGGGGGAGGAGAGACCCAGTACTTC. Translation: CASSPESDGGGETQYF.

In nucleotides, the CDR3 is TGCAGCGTATCATCTAACAAAGGACTTTTGAACACTGAAGCTTTCTTT. Amino acid sequence: CSVSSNKGLLNTEAFF. V usage is TRBV29-1 and J usage is TRBJ1-1; D remains unclear. The CDR3 is 16 residues long. Trimming stripped 6 bases from V and 0 bases from J, with 20 bases between. CDR1 SQVTM and CDR2 ANQGSEA come from the germline V gene.

This clonotype was seen many times. The V and J genes are TRBV28 and TRBJ2-5; no reliable D call. CDR1 is MDHEN, CDR2 SYDVKM, per germline. V dropped 6 bases and J dropped 0 bases, with 8 bases sitting between them. The CDR3 is made up of 13 amino acids. The CDR3 DNA is TGTGCCAGCAGCTCTCTGTACCAAGAGACCCAGTACTTC. Residues: CASSSLYQETQYF. Full variable domain (outside the CDR3, taken from reference TRBV28 and TRBJ2-5): DVKVTQSSRYLVKRTGEKVFLECVQDMDHENMFWYRQDPGLGLRLIYFSYDVKMKEKGDIPEGYSVSREKKERFSLILESASTNQTSMYLCASSSLYQETQYFGPGTRLLVL.

The chain links TRBV20-1 to TRBJ2-3; unclear D gene. V was cut by 0 bases and J by 0 bases, with 16 bases left in between. There are 17 residues in the CDR3. Germline CDR1 DFQATT, CDR2 SNEGSKA (reference sequence). The CDR3 spells CSARDLVRTTSTDTQYF. The CDR3, as DNA: TGCAGTGCTAGAGATTTGGTGCGGACGACTAGCACAGATACGCAGTATTTT.

The chain joins TRBV29-1 to TRBJ1-1; no clear D. Trimming removed 5 bases from V and 1 base from J, with 14 bases in between. There are 14 residues in the CDR3. Germline V gene sequence: CDR1 SQVTM, CDR2 ANQGSEA. CDR3 nucleotide sequence: TGCAGCGTTCCCCCCGGACTGTCGAACACTGAAGCTTTCTTT. It encodes CSVPPGLSNTEAFF.

This clonotype has more than one count but fewer than ten. V usage is TRBV9 and J usage is TRBJ2-7; 7 bases are a match to TRBD1. Looked up from germline, CDR1 is SGDLS and CDR2 is YYNGEE. With V trimmed by 0 bases and J by 2 bases, 5 bases remained unmatched. This CDR3 is 15 amino acids long. CDR3 residues: CASSVGTGDAYEQYF. CDR3 DNA: TGTGCCAGCAGCGTAGGAACAGGGGATGCCTACGAGCAGTACTTC.

This clonotype was detected a few times. The J gene is TRBJ2-7, the V gene TRBV6-5, with D possibly matching TRBD1 (5 bases). Germline-derived CDR1 and CDR2 are MNHEY and SVGAGI. The V and J ends lost 4 bases and 2 bases respectively, with 15 bases between them. This CDR3 comprises 15 residues. DNA for the CDR3: TGTGCCAGCAGTTTACAGGACACAGACCCCTACGAGCAGTACTTC. This codes for CASSLQDTDPYEQYF.

This chain links TRBV12-3 or TRBV12-4 with TRBJ2-5; 9 bases match TRBD2. This CDR3 comprises 15 residues. V shed 8 bases and J 1 base; nucleotides not matched to a gene: 8. DNA of the CDR3: TGTGCCAGCGATTTAGGCGGGGGGGCCCAAGAGACCCAGTACTTC. The encoded protein is CASDLGGGAQETQYF.

In its sample, this clonotype was seen a few times. At one end the junction does not follow the germline gene, possibly because of a read error. J is TRBJ2-1 and V is TRBV29-1, with D possibly matching TRBD1 (5 bases). Per the germline V gene, CDR1 is SQVTM and CDR2 is ANQGSEA. The CDR3 contains 10 residues. The chain's CDR3 is CSVADNERFF. The CDR3 DNA sequence: TGCAGCGTTGCGGACAATGAGCGGTTCTTC.

This clonotype came up many times. The chain couples TRBV28 to TRBJ2-7; D remains unclear. The germline V gene encodes CDR1 MDHEN and CDR2 SYDVKM. Trimming left V 3 bases short and J 5 bases short, with 5 bases between. The CDR3 totals 11 residues. CDR3 sequence: CASSLSDEQYF. For the CDR3, the DNA is TGTGCCAGCAGTTTGTCAGACGAGCAGTACTTC.